One and the same sample provided the 25 T cell receptor delta chains below, sequenced in a study of TRDV2 sequences in healthy donors. TCRdb re-called the PCR reads with CATT. The sample records roughly 1,000 delta-chain clones, over 60% being singletons. Sequenced sample: Vd2+ gamma-delta T cells from blood. These receptors were collected from a human donor in good health.

V and J are TRDV2 and TRDJ1; D gene ambiguous. The germline V gene has CDR1 GEAIGNYY and CDR2 EKD. The CDR3 consists of 14 residues. V was cut by 0 bases and J by 5 bases, with 12 bases left in between. The CDR3 coding sequence is TGTGCCTGTGACACCATTGGGAAAACGGATAAACTCATCTTT. Translated: CACDTIGKTDKLIF.

The V and J genes are TRDV2 and TRDJ1; 11 nucleotides match TRDD3. V dropped 3 bases and J dropped 1; count of bases not matched to a gene: 9. Looked up from germline, CDR1 is GEAIGNYY and CDR2 is EKD. The length of the CDR3 is 17 residues. The CDR3, as DNA: TGTGCCTGTGACCCACTCCTGGGGGATACCGGCACCGATAAACTCATCTTT. This translates into CACDPLLGDTGTDKLIF.

The rearrangement joins TRDV2 to TRDJ1, with 9 bases identical to TRDD2. V shed 3 bases, J shed 0 bases, and the junction held 28 bases outside the gene matches. The CDR3 runs to 23 residues. Germline lookup yields CDR1 GEAIGNYY and CDR2 EKD. The CDR3 nucleotides are TGTGCCTGTGACGTCCTAATCGACCTTCCTACAGAAAGTGGGGTCCTCTACACCGATAAACTCATCTTT. It codes for CACDVLIDLPTESGVLYTDKLIF.

Within the sample, this clone is large. V and J are TRDV2 and TRDJ1, with 12 bases matching TRDD3. Unmatched junction bases numbered 10, after V lost 2 bases and J lost 7 bases. Germline V gene lookup returns CDR1 GEAIGNYY and CDR2 EKD. The length of the CDR3 is 16 residues. CDR3 bases: TGTGCCTGTGACAGTCTGCTGGGGGATACGTCTTCTAAACTCATCTTT. Protein product: CACDSLLGDTSSKLIF.

This clone occurred a few times. The chain recombines TRDV2 with TRDJ1; D call uncertain. Trimming stripped 2 bases from V and 1 base from J, with 10 bases between. Germline CDR1 and CDR2: GEAIGNYY and EKD. This CDR3 is 14 amino acids long. CDR3 in amino acids: CACDSVLRTDKLIF. DNA for the CDR3: TGTGCCTGTGACAGCGTGCTGCGCACCGATAAACTCATCTTT.

The chain recombines TRDV2 with TRDJ1, with a weak D call TRDD3 (6 bases). The CDR3 consists of 17 residues. Germline V lookup: CDR1 GEAIGNYY, CDR2 EKD. The V gene lost 3 bases and the J gene lost 0 bases, with 19 bases spanning the gap. The CDR3 loop reads CACDAVGRYAYTDKLIF. The CDR3 DNA sequence: TGTGCCTGTGACGCCGTGGGTAGATACGCCTACACCGATAAACTCATCTTT.

This clone is classed as large (0.1 to 1%). This chain connects TRDV2 to TRDJ1; D is uncertain. CDR3 size: 15 residues. Looked up from germline, CDR1 is GEAIGNYY and CDR2 is EKD. V was cut by 0 bases and J by 4 bases, with 14 bases left in between. The CDR3 sequence: CACDTVDSTFDKLIF. The CDR3 bases are TGTGCCTGTGACACCGTGGATTCTACTTTCGATAAACTCATCTTT.

In this sample, this clone turned up a few times. V usage is TRDV2 and J usage is TRDJ1, with 13 bases fitting TRDD3. Germline values: CDR1 GEAIGNYY, CDR2 EKD. This CDR3 comprises 24 residues. Trimming took 0 bases from V and 3 from J; bases not matched to a gene: 27. The CDR3 nucleotides read TGTGCCTGTGACACCGTGTCCCCGGCAGGCTTTGCCTACTCACTGGGGGATACGCCCGATAAACTCATCTTT. It specifies CACDTVSPAGFAYSLGDTPDKLIF.

The chain has TRDV2 and TRDJ1; 7 bases map to TRDD3. V shed 1 base and J 3 bases; nucleotides not matched to a gene: 10. This CDR3 contains 16 residues. Germline V lookup: CDR1 GEAIGNYY, CDR2 EKD. The CDR3 region is CACDTLGGGSSDKLIF. CDR3 DNA: TGTGCCTGTGACACGCTGGGGGGTGGCTCGTCCGATAAACTCATCTTT.

Comments on this clone: A much larger clone lies a single base off, so this may be a read error. This rearrangement joins TRDV2 to TRDJ1, with 7 bases fitting TRDD3. The CDR3 length is 17 residues. From germline, CDR1 is GEAIGNYY and CDR2 EKD. V shed 2 bases, J shed 4 bases, and the junction held 15 bases outside the gene matches. Written as DNA, the CDR3 is TGTGCCTGTGACAACGTTCTGGGGGGTCGCCGGGGCGATAAACTCATCTTT. As protein: CACDNVLGGRRGDKLIF.

The chain employs TRDV2 and TRDJ1, with TRDD3 identical over 12 bases. Germline CDR1 reads GEAIGNYY; CDR2 reads EKD. V lost 3 bases, J lost 1 base, and 14 bases stayed unmatched. CDR3 size: 19 residues. The CDR3 reads CACDASLTGGYNGTDKLIF. CDR3 in DNA: TGTGCCTGTGACGCTTCCCTTACTGGGGGATACAACGGCACCGATAAACTCATCTTT.

On this clone: At the DNA level, this CDR3 is encoded by other sequences in the same sample as well. The chain combines TRDV2 with TRDJ1, with 10 bases aligning to TRDD3. Germline values: CDR1 GEAIGNYY, CDR2 EKD. The CDR3 extends over 15 amino acids. The V gene end was trimmed by 1 base and the J gene end by 4 bases; junction bases not matched to a gene: 5. CDR3 sequence: CACDTLGDVNDKLIF. The CDR3 region has the DNA TGTGCCTGTGACACACTGGGGGATGTTAACGATAAACTCATCTTT.

This clone was seen only a few times. The rearrangement links TRDV2 to TRDJ1, with 10 positions matching TRDD3. The CDR3 covers 20 residues. With V trimmed by 0 bases and J by 0 bases, 15 bases remained unmatched. Germline lookup yields CDR1 GEAIGNYY and CDR2 EKD. CDR3 region: CACDTLEAARTGGYTDKLIF. DNA for the CDR3: TGTGCCTGTGACACCCTGGAGGCCGCTCGTACTGGGGGATACACCGATAAACTCATCTTT.

In its sample, this clone was seen once. The chain recombines TRDV2 with TRDJ1, with TRDD3 matching over 11 bases. Germline V CDR1 and CDR2: GEAIGNYY, EKD. The CDR3 contains 19 residues. Trimming removed 1 base from V and 0 bases from J; junction bases left unmatched: 12. For the CDR3, the DNA is TGTGCCTGTGACACGCTCCTGGGGGATACCTCGGATTACACCGATAAACTCATCTTT. Its translation: CACDTLLGDTSDYTDKLIF.

This rearrangement joins TRDV2 to TRDJ1; TRDD3 agrees at 11 bases. Trimming at V came to 3 bases and at J to 0 bases, leaving 14 bases not matched to a gene. The CDR3 is made up of 19 amino acids. The germline V gene encodes CDR1 GEAIGNYY and CDR2 EKD. The CDR3 here is CACDDLSGGYKSYTDKLIF. The CDR3 DNA reads as TGTGCCTGTGACGATCTGTCTGGGGGATACAAATCCTACACCGATAAACTCATCTTT.

The rearrangement joins TRDV2 to TRDJ1, with 7 bases aligning to TRDD3. The CDR3 is 16 residues long. Trimming cost V 0 bases and J 0 bases; bases outside gene matches: 6. Germline loops: CDR1 GEAIGNYY, CDR2 EKD. The chain's CDR3 is CACDTLGVTYTDKLIF. The CDR3 DNA sequence: TGTGCCTGTGACACCCTGGGGGTCACCTACACCGATAAACTCATCTTT.

The chain is built from TRDV2 and TRDJ3, with 9 bases matching TRDD3. Germline V gives CDR1 GEAIGNYY, CDR2 EKD. V dropped 4 bases and J dropped 0; count of bases not matched to a gene: 6. CDR3 size: 18 residues. CDR3 sequence (DNA): TGTGCCTGTGATGTACTGGGGGAGAGCTCCTGGGACACCCGACAGATGTTTTTC. This codes for CACDVLGESSWDTRQMFF.

This chain uses TRDV2 with TRDJ1; TRDD3 is a possible D gene (6 bases). Trimming took off 3 bases at V and 4 bases at J, with 23 bases between the two ends. Looked up from germline, CDR1 is GEAIGNYY and CDR2 is EKD. The CDR3 length is 17 residues. CDR3 in DNA: TGTGCCTGTGACGGGATTGGGGATGGGAGCCGGGGCGATAAACTCATCTTT. Protein product: CACDGIGDGSRGDKLIF.

This chain connects TRDV2 to TRDJ3; a possible D gene is TRDD3 (6 bases). The CDR3 loop spans 18 amino acids. Trimming took off 0 bases at V and 1 base at J, with 12 bases between the two ends. Per germline, CDR1 GEAIGNYY and CDR2 EKD. The CDR3 region is CACDTGWGRSWDTRQMFF. The CDR3 coding sequence is TGTGCCTGTGACACCGGCTGGGGACGTTCCTGGGACACCCGACAGATGTTTTTC.

V and J are TRDV2 and TRDJ3, with TRDD3 matching 8 bases. V gave up 1 base and J gave up 0 bases; unmatched junction bases: 7. This CDR3 spans 19 amino acids. Germline V lookup: CDR1 GEAIGNYY, CDR2 EKD. Here the CDR3 DNA reads TGTGCCTGTGACACAGGCTGGGGGAATAGCTCCTGGGACACCCGACAGATGTTTTTC. Translation gives CACDTGWGNSSWDTRQMFF.

This clone is classed as large. The chain joins TRDV2 to TRDJ1; 7 bases agree with TRDD3. V lost 1 base and J lost 0; bases outside the gene matches: 7. Germline V CDR1 and CDR2: GEAIGNYY, EKD. The length of the CDR3 is 16 residues. CDR3 DNA: TGTGCCTGTGACACATTGGGGGAGACGTACACCGATAAACTCATCTTT. Protein sequence: CACDTLGETYTDKLIF.

This clone was seen only a few times. V gene TRDV2 combines with J gene TRDJ1; D is perhaps TRDD2 or TRDD3 (8 bases each). Germline values: CDR1 GEAIGNYY, CDR2 EKD. V was shortened by 6 bases and J by 0 bases, with 28 bases between the two germline ends. This CDR3 contains 19 residues. CDR3 nucleotides: TGTGCCTGTAACCGACTTCCTACGAGTACTGGGGGCTACACCGATAAACTCATCTTT. Protein sequence: CACNRLPTSTGGYTDKLIF.

The chain links TRDV2 to TRDJ3; the match to TRDD3 covers 11 bases. From germline, CDR1 is GEAIGNYY and CDR2 EKD. The CDR3 consists of 20 residues. With V trimmed by 0 bases and J by 0 bases, 6 bases remained unmatched. CDR3 in DNA: TGTGCCTGTGACACCGTACTGGGGGATAGGAGCTCCTGGGACACCCGACAGATGTTTTTC. The encoded protein is CACDTVLGDRSSWDTRQMFF.

The rearrangement uses TRDV2 and TRDJ1; 7 nucleotides line up with TRDD3. V was clipped by 1 base and J by 1 base; unmatched bases: 14. This CDR3 has 18 residues. The germline CDR1 and CDR2 sequences are GEAIGNYY and EKD. The CDR3 region has the DNA TGTGCCTGTGACACGGTGAGGGGCGGATACGCGTTCACCGATAAACTCATCTTT. It translates to CACDTVRGGYAFTDKLIF.

V and J are TRDV2 and TRDJ1; TRDD3 matches at 12 bases. The V gene's germline CDR1 is GEAIGNYY and CDR2 EKD. After removal of 0 bases from V and 1 base from J, the junction contained 5 bases not matched to a gene. CDR3 length equals 17 residues. CDR3 DNA sequence: TGTGCCTGTGACACCCTACTGGGGGATACTCGCACCGATAAACTCATCTTT. Translated, it gives CACDTLLGDTRTDKLIF.